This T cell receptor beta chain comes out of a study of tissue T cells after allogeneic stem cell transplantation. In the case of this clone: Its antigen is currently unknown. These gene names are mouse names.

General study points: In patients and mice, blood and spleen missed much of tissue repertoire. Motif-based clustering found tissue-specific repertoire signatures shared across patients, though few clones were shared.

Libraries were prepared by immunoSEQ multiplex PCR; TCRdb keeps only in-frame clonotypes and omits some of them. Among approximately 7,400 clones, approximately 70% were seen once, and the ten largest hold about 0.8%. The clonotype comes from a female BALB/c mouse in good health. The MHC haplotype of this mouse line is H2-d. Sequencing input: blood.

The DNA read from the CDR3 is TGTGCCTGGAGTCGGCTTTATAGTGCAGAAACGCTGTAT. This encodes CAWSRLYSAETLY. The entire CDR3 is CAWSRLYSAETLYF. V and J are TRBV31 and TRBJ2-3; D ambiguous. The read comes to an end 1 residue before the CDR3 does, leaving the germline J gene to fill in the end. V was clipped by 1 base and J by 0 bases, with 8 bases between them. In germline, CDR1 is GKSSPN, CDR2 SITVG. The CDR3 has 14 residues.